This T cell receptor (beta chain) comes out of a study of cytomegalovirus exposure and HLA in healthy donors. PCR amplification relied on 60 Vbeta primers (plus 13 Jbeta primers). The authors' processing: Roughly 9.9 million shared chains were among the approximately 76 million unique TCR beta chains that a later analysis counted. Assay: immunoSEQ multiplex PCR; the TCRdb copy retains only in-frame clones and omits some. Clone size and V and J calls were adopted from that table, with D and trimming inferred from the DNA. The table for this sample gives 150,000 to 200,000 clones. Findings and limits, study-wide: Later analysis indicated greater clonal expansion among HLA-associated TCR beta chains than among equally common other chains. When the data were analyzed later, several of the most significant clusters appeared to be linked to common viral pathogens. HLA alleles were associated with some 16,000 TCR beta sequences in a later analysis at 0.05 false discovery rate.

Of note for this clone: Its antigen is currently unknown.

This receptor was taken from a woman aged 55-69 years in good health and CMV-seronegative. The sample consisted of PBMCs.

CDR3: CASSPQGSIQYF. In DNA, the CDR3 is TGTGCCAGCAGTCCCCAGGGGAGCATTCAGTACTTC. The V gene is TRBV27, the J gene TRBJ2-4; tentative D call: TRBD1 (6 bases). This CDR3 is built from 12 residues. Germline V gene sequence: CDR1 MNHEY, CDR2 SMNVEV (reference sequence). The V end was cut by 5 bases, the J end by 9 bases, with 11 bases between.